What follows are 27 T cell receptor beta chains derived from one specimen sequenced in a study of T cell responses to AZD1222 COVID-19 vaccine. Libraries were prepared by immunoSEQ multiplex PCR; TCRdb keeps only in-frame clonotypes and omits some of them. Seen here are about 130,000 clones, more than 85% observed once, and the top ten hold under 6.5%. This specimen was peripheral blood, taken on day 0 of AZD1222 vaccination. These TCRs come from an adult in good health.

This clone was detected only a few times. The chain joins TRBV5-1 to TRBJ2-7; weak D call: TRBD1 (6 bases). Germline CDR1 and CDR2: SGHRS and YFSETQ. The CDR3 consists of 14 residues. The V end lost 4 bases, the J end lost 0 bases, and 11 bases lay between the germline ends. CDR3 loop: CASSPDSSSYEQYF. The CDR3 DNA is TGCGCCAGCAGCCCGGACAGTAGCTCCTACGAGCAGTACTTC.

The rearrangement links TRBV11-2 to TRBJ2-7; either TRBD1 or TRBD2 may fit D (5 bases each). With 3 bases removed from V and 10 bases from J, the gap between germline ends came to 13 bases. The germline V gene has CDR1 SGHAT and CDR2 FQNNGV. This CDR3 is 12 amino acids long. CDR3 nucleotide sequence: TGTGCCAGCAGCTTTGGGACCCGTAATCAGTACTTC. The encoded protein is CASSFGTRNQYF.

The V gene is TRBV18, the J gene TRBJ2-7; D is uncertain. Trimming took 0 bases from V and 7 from J, leaving 13 bases between them. The CDR3 consists of 14 residues. Germline values: CDR1 KGHSH, CDR2 LQKENI. The CDR3 sequence: CASSPPGIGPEQYF. The DNA for the CDR3 is TGTGCCAGCTCACCACCTGGAATAGGCCCTGAGCAGTACTTC. The full variable domain, completed using reference TRBV18 and TRBJ2-7, is NAGVMQNPRHLVRRRGQEARLRCSPMKGHSHVYWYRQLPEEGLKFMVYLQKENIIDESGMPKERFSAEFPKEGPSILRIQQVVRGDSAAYFCASSPPGIGPEQYFGPGTRLTVT.

V and J are TRBV3-1 (or the pseudogene TRBV3-2) and TRBJ2-3; possibly TRBD2 for D (6 bases). Between the trimmed V and J ends, which lost 1 base and 5 bases, there was a span of 16 bases. The CDR3 runs to 16 residues. Germline CDR1 LGHDT, CDR2 YNNKEL (reference sequence). The CDR3 here is CASSQVLPGAGDTQYF. DNA for the CDR3: TGTGCCAGCAGCCAAGTACTCCCGGGAGCGGGAGATACGCAGTATTTT.

This sequence joins TRBV15 and TRBJ1-2; D not certain. There are 16 residues in the CDR3. Germline V gives CDR1 LNHNV, CDR2 YYDKDF (reference sequence). The V and J ends lost 0 bases and 4 bases respectively, with 15 bases between them. The CDR3 region is CATSREPHWGIYGYTF. The DNA for the CDR3 is TGTGCCACCAGCAGAGAGCCCCATTGGGGAATCTATGGCTACACCTTC.

The chain carries TRBV28 and TRBJ2-3; D may be TRBD2 (6 bases). The CDR3 contains 14 residues. V dropped 3 bases and J dropped 2 bases, with 9 bases sitting between them. From germline, CDR1 is MDHEN and CDR2 SYDVKM. The CDR3 coding sequence is TGTGCCAGCAGTTTGGGAGGTTACACAGATACGCAGTATTTT. Translated: CASSLGGYTDTQYF. Combining the CDR3 with reference TRBV28 and TRBJ2-3 gives the whole variable domain DVKVTQSSRYLVKRTGEKVFLECVQDMDHENMFWYRQDPGLGLRLIYFSYDVKMKEKGDIPEGYSVSREKKERFSLILESASTNQTSMYLCASSLGGYTDTQYFGPGTRLTVL.

The chain recombines TRBV2 with TRBJ1-2, with 7 bases identical to TRBD1. Germline V gene lookup returns CDR1 SNHLY and CDR2 FYNNEI. CDR3 length: 13 amino acids. The J segment lost 8 bases and the V segment lost 8 bases, leaving 11 bases of the junction unmatched. In DNA, the CDR3 is TGTGCCAGCCTACTTTACAGGGGTGGGGGCTACACCTTC. This translates into CASLLYRGGGYTF.

The chain combines TRBV29-1 with TRBJ1-4; D is possibly TRBD1 (6 bases). V lost 4 bases and J 3 bases, leaving 9 bases between the germline ends. Looked up from germline, CDR1 is SQVTM and CDR2 is ANQGSEA. The length of the CDR3 is 13 residues. In nucleotides, the CDR3 is TGCAGCGTTGGTAAGGGGGCTAATGAAAAACTGTTTTTT. Its protein product is CSVGKGANEKLFF.

The chain joins TRBV6-6 to TRBJ1-3, with D unclear. Trimming pared 0 bases from V and 0 bases from J, leaving 9 bases between. Per the germline V gene, CDR1 is MNHNY and CDR2 is SVGAGI (reference sequence). The CDR3 extends over 16 amino acids. The CDR3 DNA is TGTGCCAGCAGTTACTCTGGGGTAACCTCTGGAAACACCATATATTTT. Translating gives CASSYSGVTSGNTIYF.

The chain recombines TRBV28 with TRBJ1-2; D might be TRBD1 (6 bases). Germline values: CDR1 MDHEN, CDR2 SYDVKM. This CDR3 is built from 12 residues. Trimming left V 6 bases short and J 8 bases short, with 13 bases between. CDR3 residues: CASRSDRTGYTF. DNA for the CDR3: TGTGCCAGCAGATCTGACAGGACGGGCTACACCTTC.

This clone was counted once. The V and J genes are TRBV4-1 and TRBJ2-7; 8 bases map to TRBD1. The junction had 0 bases not matched to a gene; V was cut back by 3 bases and J by 2 bases. The CDR3 loop spans 13 amino acids. Germline values: CDR1 MGHRA, CDR2 YSYEKL. The CDR3 DNA is TGCGCCAGCAGCCAGGGACAGGCCTACGAGCAGTACTTC. It is translated as CASSQGQAYEQYF.

J is TRBJ2-3 and V is TRBV9, with TRBD1 identical over 7 bases. After removal of 3 bases from V and 6 bases from J, the junction contained 7 bases not matched to a gene. The germline V gene has CDR1 SGDLS and CDR2 YYNGEE. The length of the CDR3 is 14 residues. The DNA of the CDR3 is TGTGCCAGCAGCGCCTTTACACAGGGGGATACGCAGTATTTT. Translation gives CASSAFTQGDTQYF.

This chain links TRBV2 with TRBJ2-3, with a possible D match to TRBD1 (6 bases). The CDR3 contains 16 residues. V was clipped by 5 bases and J by 0 bases, with 15 bases between them. Germline CDR1 reads SNHLY; CDR2 reads FYNNEI. As DNA, the CDR3 is TGTGCCAGCAGTCAACCCGGGACACGAAGCACAGATACGCAGTATTTT. Encoded protein: CASSQPGTRSTDTQYF.

In this sample, this clone turned up once. The rearrangement joins TRBV2 to TRBJ1-1; possibly TRBD1 for D (6 bases). Trimming took off 10 bases at V and 4 bases at J, with 16 bases between the two ends. This CDR3 is built from 13 residues. CDR1 is SNHLY, CDR2 FYNNEI, per germline. The CDR3 here is CATLRGSGTEAFF. CDR3 coding DNA: TGTGCCACCCTCAGGGGTTCGGGCACTGAAGCTTTCTTT.

The J gene is TRBJ2-7, the V gene TRBV30; 8 bases map to TRBD1. The CDR3 is made up of 13 amino acids. The germline V gene has CDR1 GTSNPN and CDR2 SVGIG (reference sequence). V dropped 3 bases and J dropped 3; count of bases not matched to a gene: 4. CDR3 in DNA: TGTGCCTGGAGCGGCGACAGGGGCTACGAGCAGTACTTC. Residues: CAWSGDRGYEQYF.

The chain couples TRBV5-3 to TRBJ2-1, with TRBD1 as a possible D gene (6 bases). TRBV5-3 is labeled an ORF, and its function is uncertain. With 0 bases removed from V and 3 bases from J, the gap between germline ends came to 16 bases. This CDR3 is 17 amino acids long. This CDR3 is CARSLDGQRVYYNEQFF. CDR3 in DNA: TGTGCCAGAAGCTTGGACGGACAGAGGGTTTACTACAATGAGCAGTTCTTC.

This rearrangement joins TRBV19 to TRBJ2-7; D may be TRBD1 (6 bases). CDR1 is LNHDA, CDR2 SQIVND, per germline (reference sequence). The CDR3 is 16 residues long. V was trimmed by 3 bases and J by 1 base, leaving 16 bases between them. CDR3 in DNA: TGTGCCAGTAGTATTGGGGGCGTATCAGGTTCCTACGAGCAGTACTTC. It encodes CASSIGGVSGSYEQYF.

The chain is built from TRBV27 and TRBJ1-5; possible D gene TRBD1, 5 bases. From germline, CDR1 is MNHEY and CDR2 SMNVEV (reference sequence). The CDR3 is 15 residues long. Trimming pared 5 bases from V and 3 bases from J, leaving 14 bases between. CDR3 in DNA: TGTGCCAGCAGTGGTCCCGGGGGTAACAATCAGCCCCAGCATTTT. Translated, it gives CASSGPGGNNQPQHF.

This rearrangement joins TRBV7-2 to TRBJ2-7; 11 nucleotides match TRBD2. The V gene's germline CDR1 is SGHTA and CDR2 FQGNSA. V dropped 5 bases and J dropped 3; count of bases not matched to a gene: 9. The CDR3 loop spans 16 amino acids. CDR3 bases: TGTGCCAGCAGCCTCACTAGCGGGAGACCCCTCTACGAGCAGTACTTC. Translated, it gives CASSLTSGRPLYEQYF.

The chain joins TRBV5-1 to TRBJ2-3; no clear D gene. Trimming stripped 0 bases from V and 0 bases from J, with 8 bases between. CDR3 length: 15 residues. The germline V gene has CDR1 SGHRS and CDR2 YFSETQ. DNA of the CDR3: TGCGCCAGCAGCTTGGAAGGACCCAGCACAGATACGCAGTATTTT. The encoded protein is CASSLEGPSTDTQYF.

V is TRBV28 and J is TRBJ1-1; TRBD1 agrees at 9 bases. The germline V gene has CDR1 MDHEN and CDR2 SYDVKM. The ends lost 5 bases at V and 5 bases at J; junction bases unmatched: 3. This CDR3 contains 13 residues. CDR3 sequence reads: CASSLTGGTEAFF. DNA of the CDR3: TGTGCCAGCAGTCTGACAGGGGGTACTGAAGCTTTCTTT.

The chain joins TRBV4-1 to TRBJ2-4, with 16 bases aligning to TRBD2. In germline, CDR1 is MGHRA, CDR2 YSYEKL. V lost 3 bases to trimming and J lost 3 bases; unmatched junction nucleotides: 5. The CDR3 runs to 18 residues. CDR3 sequence reads: CASSQGLAGGPGKNIQYF. In nucleotides, the CDR3 is TGCGCCAGCAGCCAGGGACTAGCGGGAGGGCCAGGCAAAAACATTCAGTACTTC.

The CDR3 DNA reads as TGTGCCAGCAGCGTAGATGCCAGCCCGTTCTCTGGAAACACCATATATTTT. This sequence encodes CASSVDASPFSGNTIYF. V usage is TRBV9 and J usage is TRBJ1-3; D gene unclear. Looked up from germline, CDR1 is SGDLS and CDR2 is YYNGEE. The CDR3 sequence is 17 residues long. Between the trimmed V and J ends, which lost 0 bases and 0 bases, there was a span of 13 bases.

This sequence joins TRBV20-1 and TRBJ2-7; D remains unclear. The germline V gene encodes CDR1 DFQATT and CDR2 SNEGSKA (reference sequence). V lost 2 bases to trimming and J lost 0 bases, with 2 bases between them. CDR3 length: 11 amino acids. CDR3 in DNA: TGCAGTGCTAGAACCTCCTACGAGCAGTACTTC. Its protein product is CSARTSYEQYF.

This chain connects TRBV28 to TRBJ1-5; 7 bases are a match to TRBD1. Germline V gene sequence: CDR1 MDHEN, CDR2 SYDVKM. Trimming cost V 7 bases and J 3 bases; bases outside gene matches: 9. The CDR3 runs 15 residues. The CDR3 region has the DNA TGTGCCAGCACTTCGACAGGGAGGTACAATCAGCCCCAGCATTTT. Encoded protein: CASTSTGRYNQPQHF.

The V and J genes are TRBV28 and TRBJ1-1; 7 bases are a match to TRBD1. Unmatched junction bases numbered 14, after V lost 5 bases and J lost 2 bases. Germline-derived CDR1 and CDR2 are MDHEN and SYDVKM. The CDR3 is made up of 17 amino acids. The CDR3 region has the DNA TGTGCCAGCAGTACCCCAGGGGGTGGCTTTTCTAACACTGAAGCTTTCTTT. Amino acids: CASSTPGGGFSNTEAFF.

This rearrangement joins TRBV7-9 to TRBJ2-7, with D hard to call. There are 15 residues in the CDR3. The V end lost 0 bases, the J end lost 0 bases, and 9 bases lay between the germline ends. Germline assignment: CDR1 SEHNR and CDR2 FQNEAQ (reference sequence). The CDR3 region has the DNA TGTGCCAGCAGCTTAGCCCCAGGCAGCTCCTACGAGCAGTACTTC. Its protein is CASSLAPGSSYEQYF.